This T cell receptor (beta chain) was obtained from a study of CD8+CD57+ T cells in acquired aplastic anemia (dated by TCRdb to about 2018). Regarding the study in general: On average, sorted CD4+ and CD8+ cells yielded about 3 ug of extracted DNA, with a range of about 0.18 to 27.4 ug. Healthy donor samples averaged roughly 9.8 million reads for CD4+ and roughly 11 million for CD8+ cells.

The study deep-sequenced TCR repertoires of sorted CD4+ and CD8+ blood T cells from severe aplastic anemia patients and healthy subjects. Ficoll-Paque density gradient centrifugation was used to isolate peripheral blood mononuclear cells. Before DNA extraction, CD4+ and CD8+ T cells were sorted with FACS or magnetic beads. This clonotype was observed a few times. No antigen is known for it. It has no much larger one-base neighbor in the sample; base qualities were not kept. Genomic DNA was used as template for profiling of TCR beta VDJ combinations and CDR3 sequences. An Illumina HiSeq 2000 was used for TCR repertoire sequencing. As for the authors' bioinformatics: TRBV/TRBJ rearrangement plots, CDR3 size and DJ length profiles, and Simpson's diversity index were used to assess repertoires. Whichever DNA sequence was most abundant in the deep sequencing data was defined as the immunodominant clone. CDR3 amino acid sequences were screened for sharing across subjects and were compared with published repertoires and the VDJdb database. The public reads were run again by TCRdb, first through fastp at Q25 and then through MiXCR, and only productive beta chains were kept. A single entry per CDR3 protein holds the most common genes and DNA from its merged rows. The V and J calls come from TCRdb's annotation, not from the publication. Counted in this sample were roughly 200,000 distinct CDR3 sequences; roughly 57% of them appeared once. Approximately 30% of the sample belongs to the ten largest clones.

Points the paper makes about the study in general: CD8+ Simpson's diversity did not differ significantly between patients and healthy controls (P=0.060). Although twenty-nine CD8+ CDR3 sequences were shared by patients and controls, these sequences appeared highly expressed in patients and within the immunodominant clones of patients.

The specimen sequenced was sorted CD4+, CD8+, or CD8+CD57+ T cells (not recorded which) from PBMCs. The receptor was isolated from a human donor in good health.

The nucleotides are TGCAGTGCCAAAACAGGGGGCGATTACAATGAGCAGTTCTTC. This translates into CSAKTGGDYNEQFF. The rearrangement combines TRBV20-1 with TRBJ2-1; 9 nucleotides in the junction match TRBD1. The CDR3 covers 14 residues, taking in both the cysteine and the phenylalanine. Only the CDR3 portion is preserved as DNA: 42 bases, with reading frame beginning at the first base. Taken from the germline V gene (reference sequence), the CDR1 and CDR2 loops are DFQATT and SNEGSKA. Trimmed from V: 6 bases; trimmed from J: 4 bases; junction bases lacking a gene match: 7.